The 22 T cell receptor beta chains listed next were all sequenced from one sample in a study of CD8+ T cells in alopecia areata. RNA was isolated and reverse transcribed to cDNA, the sequencing template. Some clones are missing from TCRdb's copy, which holds only in-frame ones; the method was immunoSEQ multiplex PCR. The sample yields about 18,000 clones, without any singletons. Markers including CD4, CD8alpha, NKG2D and NKG2ACE guided sorting of pooled cutaneous lymph node cells. Sequenced: CD8+ T cells sorted from a lymph node. The receptor set was obtained from a C3H/HeJ mouse with alopecia areata. Mice of this strain are of MHC haplotype H2-k.

In regard to this clone: Gene names and germline refer to mouse. Read data end 4 residues before the CDR3 end; the end is taken from the germline J gene. The chain carries TRBV19 and TRBJ1-4, with 7 bases fitting TRBD1. The CDR3 is 16 amino acids. With 5 bases clipped from V and 5 bases from J, the junction kept 12 bases outside the gene matches. Germline CDR1 is FNHDT and CDR2 is SITEND (reference sequence). The chain's CDR3 is CASSDAVRDRNERLFF. CDR3 bases read: TGTGCCAGCAGCGATGCGGTCCGGGACAGAAACGAA.

This clone was recorded a few times. Genes and germline come from the mouse. The sequenced fragment ends 4 residues before the CDR3 boundary, so the rest is inferred from the germline J gene. This chain uses TRBV1 with TRBJ1-1; D unclear. This CDR3 has 17 amino acids. V was cut by 0 bases and J by 1 base, with 15 bases left in between. Germline V gene data show CDR1 as NSQYPW and CDR2 as LRSPGD (reference sequence). The CDR3: CTCSADWTQEENTEVFF. The covered CDR3 bases are TGCACCTGCAGTGCAGATTGGACTCAGGAGGAAAACACA. Full variable domain (outside the CDR3, taken from reference TRBV1 and TRBJ1-1): VTLLEQNPRWRLVPRGQAVNLRCILKNSQYPWMSWYQQDLQKQLQWLFTLRSPGDKEVKSLPGADYLATRVTDTELRLQVANMSQGRTLYCTCSADWTQEENTEVFFGKGTRLTVV.

This clone appeared a few times. The germline and genes are mouse ones. The observed sequence ends 4 residues before the CDR3 terminus, with the missing tail filled in from the germline J gene. The genes are TRBV13-3 and TRBJ2-4; 9 nucleotides line up with TRBD2. The CDR3 consists of 13 residues. The V gene's germline CDR1 is NNHDY and CDR2 SYVADS. The covered CDR3 bases are TGTGCCAGCAGTGCTGGGGGGGAAAAC. As protein: CASSAGGEN. The entire CDR3 sequence reads CASSAGGENTLYF.

This clone was seen many times. All gene names here are mouse names. The CDR3 end lies 4 residues beyond the end of the read and is filled in from the germline J gene. This sequence joins TRBV13-3 and TRBJ2-2, with 10 positions matching TRBD1. This CDR3 spans 16 amino acids. Unmatched junction bases numbered 4, after V lost 1 base and J lost 4 bases. Per germline, CDR1 NNHDY and CDR2 SYVADS. The CDR3 is CASSDRGQGSTGQLYF. CDR3 DNA (partial): TGTGCCAGCAGTGATAGGGGACAGGGGTCCACCGGG.

This clone has just a few counts. The gene names here belong to mouse. The read is 4 residues too short to cover the CDR3 end, so that end is filled in from the germline J gene. The V call is TRBV19, the J call TRBJ2-1; 10 bases agree with TRBD1. V lost 1 base, J lost 4 bases, and 2 bases stayed unmatched. Germline V gives CDR1 FNHDT, CDR2 SITEND (reference sequence). The CDR3 contains 15 residues. Partial CDR3 DNA: TGTGCCAGCAGTATACGGGACAGGGGATATGCT. Protein sequence: CASSIRDRGYA. The complete CDR3 sequence is CASSIRDRGYAEQFF.

The table lists this clone with a few counts. Gene names and germline match the mouse. The CDR3 end is not reached by the read, which stops 4 residues before it; the germline J gene fills it in. J is TRBJ2-1 and V is TRBV31; D gene uncertain. CDR1 and CDR2 from the germline V gene are GKSSPN and SITVG. V was shortened by 3 bases and J by 1 base, with 4 bases between the two germline ends. This CDR3 contains 12 residues. The CDR3 reads CAWRQNYAEQFF. The sequenced CDR3 bases are TGTGCCTGGAGACAGAACTATGCT.

This clone turned up a few times. Gene names are the mouse ones. Partial CDR3 DNA: TGTGCCAGCGGACTGGGGGGGCGCGCAGAA. It specifies CASGLGGRAE. The entire CDR3 is CASGLGGRAETLYF. The V and J genes are TRBV13-2 and TRBJ2-3; 11 bases line up with TRBD2. Read data end 4 residues before the CDR3 end; the end is taken from the germline J gene. Germline lookup yields CDR1 NNHNN and CDR2 SYGAGS (reference sequence). Trimming took 5 bases from V and 3 from J; bases not matched to a gene: 2. The CDR3 is 14 amino acids.

With regard to this clone: Gene names are mouse gene names. The read halts 4 residues ahead of the CDR3 end, with the missing end drawn from the germline J gene. The chain couples TRBV19 to TRBJ1-2; 7 bases line up with TRBD1. The V and J ends lost 2 bases and 3 bases, in that order; junction bases with no gene match: 1. The germline V gene encodes CDR1 FNHDT and CDR2 SITEND (reference sequence). This CDR3 spans 13 amino acids. CDR3 DNA (partial): TGTGCCAGCAGTATCACAGGGGACTCC. Its protein product is CASSITGDS. The CDR3, in full, reads CASSITGDSDYTF.

On this clone itself: Gene names follow the mouse nomenclature. CDR3 DNA, as far as it was read: TGTGCCAGCAGTGACAGGGGGCGCTATGCT. Amino acids: CASSDRGRYA. The full CDR3 reads CASSDRGRYAEQFF. The chain uses TRBV13-1 and TRBJ2-1; 8 nucleotides line up with TRBD1. The read ends 4 residues before the CDR3 terminus; that terminus is restored from the germline J gene. V shed 2 bases and J 3 bases; nucleotides not matched to a gene: 1. CDR1 is NSHNY and CDR2 is SYGAGN in the germline V gene. This CDR3 has 14 residues.

There are a few counts of this clone. The junction shows a germline mismatch at one end, possibly a read error. The gene symbols are mouse symbols. The read terminates 4 residues ahead of where the CDR3 ends, so the germline J gene completes it. The gene calls are TRBV5 and TRBJ2-2; 7 bases agree with TRBD2. The CDR3 runs to 16 residues. From germline, CDR1 is LGHNA and CDR2 YNLKQL (reference sequence). The CDR3 reads CASRQDLWGNTGQLYF. CDR3 DNA (partial): TGTGCCAGCCGCCAAGATCTCTGGGGGAACACCGGG.

Many counts were recorded for this clone. The genes and germline here are from mouse. The read ends 4 residues before the CDR3 terminus; that terminus is restored from the germline J gene. The genes are TRBV13-3 and TRBJ1-2; 7 nucleotides align to TRBD1. CDR1 is NNHDY, CDR2 SYVADS, per germline. The length of the CDR3 is 14 residues. CDR3 DNA, as far as it was read: TGTGCCAGCAGTGAAGACAGGGAGGATTAC. Amino acids: CASSEDREDY. The full CDR3 is CASSEDREDYDYTF.

This clone was seen many times. These gene names are mouse names. The read ends 4 residues early relative to the CDR3; the germline J gene fills the gap. This rearrangement joins TRBV13-2 to TRBJ1-1; 10 nucleotides line up with TRBD1. Germline V gene sequence: CDR1 NNHNN, CDR2 SYGAGS (reference sequence). The CDR3 sequence is 16 residues long. After removal of 3 bases from V and 0 bases from J, the junction contained 5 bases not matched to a gene. The DNA read from the CDR3 is TGTGCCAGCGGTGCCGGGACAGGGGAGGCAAACACA. The encoded protein is CASGAGTGEANT. The full CDR3 protein reads CASGAGTGEANTEVFF.

This clone turned up a few times. Mouse germline and gene names are used. The read falls 4 residues short of the CDR3 end, and the missing part is taken from the germline J gene. The chain employs TRBV13-1 and TRBJ2-3; 7 positions match TRBD1. V lost 2 bases to trimming and J lost 0 bases; unmatched junction nucleotides: 3. Germline V lookup: CDR1 NSHNY, CDR2 SYGAGN. This CDR3 contains 15 residues. The part of the CDR3 DNA that was read is TGTGCCAGCAGTGAGAGACAGGGTAGTGCAGAA. Protein: CASSERQGSAE. The entire CDR3 is CASSERQGSAETLYF.

As regards this clone: Gene and germline names: mouse. The read comes to an end 4 residues before the CDR3 does, leaving the germline J gene to fill in the end. The chain couples TRBV13-2 to TRBJ2-4, with D possibly matching TRBD2 (6 bases). This CDR3 spans 14 amino acids. Germline lookup yields CDR1 NNHNN and CDR2 SYGAGS (reference sequence). The V end lost 0 bases, the J end lost 3 bases, and 8 bases lay between the germline ends. The CDR3 sequence: CASGDGLGQNTLYF. The sequenced CDR3 bases are TGTGCCAGCGGTGATGGGCTGGGGCAAAAC.

This clone was observed a few times. Mouse gene names apply. Coverage ceases 4 residues before the CDR3 finishes, and the germline J gene fills in the end. The rearrangement uses TRBV31 and TRBJ2-1; TRBD2 matches 9 bases. J lost 4 bases, V lost 0 bases, and 1 base had no gene match. Germline V lookup: CDR1 GKSSPN, CDR2 SITVG. This CDR3 has 14 residues. The covered CDR3 bases are TGTGCCTGGAGTCTCGGGACTGGGTATGCT. Amino acids: CAWSLGTGYA. The full CDR3 protein is CAWSLGTGYAEQFF.

This clone has at least ten counts. Mouse germline and gene names are used. The CDR3 extends 4 residues past the end of the read, so its final part is completed from the germline J gene. The rearrangement joins TRBV13-3 to TRBJ2-7, with D possibly matching TRBD1 (6 bases). Germline V gene sequence: CDR1 NNHDY, CDR2 SYVADS. Deletions cut 4 bases from V and 0 bases from J, with 14 bases between. The CDR3 totals 15 residues. This CDR3 reads CASSHREGSSYEQYF. The CDR3 DNA, read in part, is TGTGCCAGCAGTCACAGGGAGGGGAGCTCCTAT.

This clone was detected many times. The gene names here belong to mouse. The CDR3 end lies 4 residues beyond the end of the read and is filled in from the germline J gene. This rearrangement joins TRBV13-3 to TRBJ1-4; 7 bases line up with TRBD1. This CDR3 spans 16 amino acids. V was pared by 3 bases and J by 0 bases, with 5 bases of the junction left unmatched. Germline CDR1 and CDR2: NNHDY and SYVADS. CDR3 DNA (partial): TGTGCCAGCAGTGCCGGGACAGTAATTTCCAACGAA. The encoded protein is CASSAGTVISNE. The CDR3 in its entirety is CASSAGTVISNERLFF.

This clone was counted ten times or more. Any gene name here is a mouse gene name. The read is 4 residues too short to cover the CDR3 end, so that end is filled in from the germline J gene. The J gene is TRBJ2-7, the V gene TRBV19, with D tentatively TRBD2 (6 bases). V gave up 0 bases and J gave up 2 bases, with 9 bases separating them. The CDR3 length is 14 residues. Germline CDR1 and CDR2: FNHDT and SITEND (reference sequence). The CDR3 loop reads CASSIDWEPYEQYF. The sequenced part of the CDR3 DNA is TGTGCCAGCAGTATAGACTGGGAACCCTAT.

Note on this clone: The listed genes are named as in mouse. The DNA read from the CDR3 is TGTGCTAGCAGTAGGGGGGGTAACCAAGAC. Translated, it gives CASSRGGNQD. The entire CDR3 protein reads CASSRGGNQDTQYF. The V call is TRBV17, the J call TRBJ2-5, with D maybe TRBD2 (6 bases). The sequenced fragment ends 4 residues before the CDR3 boundary, so the rest is inferred from the germline J gene. The germline gives CDR1 MNHDT, CDR2 YYDKIL. The V end lost 3 bases, the J end lost 0 bases, and 7 bases lay between the germline ends. The CDR3 loop spans 14 amino acids.

Comments on this clone: A read error may be the cause here, since a much bigger clone is one base away. Genes here carry mouse names. With the read ending 4 residues before the CDR3 end, the germline J gene is used to fill in that end. The rearrangement joins TRBV19 to TRBJ1-1; D uncertain. The V gene lost 4 bases and the J gene lost 1 base, with 5 bases spanning the gap. The CDR3 is 12 residues long. CDR1 and CDR2 (germline): FNHDT, SITEND (reference sequence). CDR3 bases read: TGTGCCAGCAGTGAGGGGAACACA. As protein: CASSEGNT. The whole CDR3 protein reads CASSEGNTEVFF.

This clone was counted between two and nine times. The protein in this entry is translated from the DNA; at residue 12 it differs from the protein listed in TCRdb. The gene names here belong to mouse. The read halts 3 residues ahead of the CDR3 end, with the missing end drawn from the germline J gene. The chain is built from TRBV19 and TRBJ1-3, with a possible D match to TRBD1 (6 bases). Trimming cost V 4 bases and J 0 bases, with 11 bases left between them. Per the germline V gene, CDR1 is FNHDT and CDR2 is SITEND (reference sequence). The CDR3 runs 15 residues. The CDR3 DNA, read in part, is TGTGCCAGCAGTCCCGGGGACAATTCTGGAAATACG. Translation: CASSPGDNSGNT. The whole CDR3 protein is CASSPGDNSGNTLYF. Complete variable domain (other parts from reference TRBV19 and TRBJ1-3): GGIITQTPKFLIGQEGQKLTLKCQQNFNHDTMYWYRQDSGKGLRLIYYSITENDLQKGDLSEGYDASREKKSSFSLTVTSAQKNEMAVFLCASSPGDNSGNTLYFGEGSRLIVV.

As concerns this clone: At residue 11, the DNA translation does not agree with TCRdb's protein; the protein displayed here is the one encoded by the DNA. Mouse names are used for the genes. CDR3 DNA (partial): TGTGCCTGGAGTCTGGACAGGGCTGGAAATACG. It yields the protein CAWSLDRAGNT. The whole CDR3 is CAWSLDRAGNTLYF. The chain combines TRBV31 with TRBJ1-3, with 8 nucleotides matching TRBD1. The read ends 3 residues early relative to the CDR3; the germline J gene fills the gap. V lost 0 bases, J lost 2 bases, and 0 bases stayed unmatched. The CDR3 is made up of 14 amino acids. CDR1 GKSSPN and CDR2 SITVG come from the germline V gene. Full variable domain (remainder filled in from reference TRBV31 and TRBJ1-3): AQTIHQWPVAEIKAVGSPLSLGCTIKGKSSPNLYWYWQATGGTLQQLFYSITVGQVESVVQLNLSASRPKDDQFILSTEKLLLSHSGFYLCAWSLDRAGNTLYFGEGSRLIVV.